This T cell receptor (beta chain) was identified in a study of early T cells in non-severe SARS-CoV-2 infection. Whole-study context: Sequencing of unsorted whole blood was done on bulk RNA, leaving chains unpaired.

Overall study findings and caveats: VDJdb-based annotation leaned toward anti-spike CD8 responses and missed private and CD4 specificities.

Trimming cost V 6 bases and J 3 bases; bases outside gene matches: 13. This CDR3 is 16 amino acids long. The germline V gene has CDR1 DFQATT and CDR2 SNEGSKA (reference sequence). In this sample, this clonotype turned up many times. The antigen remains undetermined. Each cDNA molecule carried a unique molecular identifier. TCRdb independently ran MiXCR on the 5' RACE reads; one entry per CDR3 protein. The sample consists of around 66,000 distinct CDR3 sequences, 5.9% of them appearing once. Here the sequenced sample was whole blood, taken at baseline. The J gene is TRBJ2-3, the V gene TRBV20-1, with 9 bases that match TRBD1. The sequence came from an adult who was a healthcare worker with PCR-confirmed SARS-CoV-2 infection or an uninfected control (not recorded which). CDR3 loop: CSAQRVDRGTTDTQYF. The CDR3 nucleotides are TGCAGTGCGCAGAGGGTGGACAGGGGAACGACAGATACGCAGTATTTT.